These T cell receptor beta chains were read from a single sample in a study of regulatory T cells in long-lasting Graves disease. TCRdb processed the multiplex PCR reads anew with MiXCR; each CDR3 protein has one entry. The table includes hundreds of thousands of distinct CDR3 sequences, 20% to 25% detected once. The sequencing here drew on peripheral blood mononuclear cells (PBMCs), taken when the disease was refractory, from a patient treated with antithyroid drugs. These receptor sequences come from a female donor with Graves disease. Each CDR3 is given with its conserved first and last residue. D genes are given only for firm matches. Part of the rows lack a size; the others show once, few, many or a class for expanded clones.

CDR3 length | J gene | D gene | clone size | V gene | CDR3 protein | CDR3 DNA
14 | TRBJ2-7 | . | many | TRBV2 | CASSEEGATYEQYF | TGTGCCAGCAGTGAAGAGGGCGCTACCTACGAGCAGTACTTC
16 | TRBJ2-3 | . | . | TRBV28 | CASSLGVAVPTDTQYF | TGTGCCAGCAGTTTAGGGGTAGCGGTCCCCACAGATACGCAGTATTTT
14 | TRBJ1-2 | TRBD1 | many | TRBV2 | CASTRLDRNYGYTF | TGTGCCAGCACTCGACTGGACAGGAACTATGGCTACACCTTC
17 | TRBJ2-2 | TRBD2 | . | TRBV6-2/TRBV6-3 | CASSYILAGRGTGELFF | TGTGCCAGCAGTTACATTTTAGCGGGGAGAGGAACCGGGGAGCTGTTTTTT
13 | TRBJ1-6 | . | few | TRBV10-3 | CAISENSEASIHF | TGTGCCATCAGTGAGAATAGCGAGGCTAGCATCCACTTT
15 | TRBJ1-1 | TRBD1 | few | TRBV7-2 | CASSLTGTGGLEAFF | TGTGCCAGCAGCTTAACCGGGACAGGGGGGCTCGAAGCTTTCTTT
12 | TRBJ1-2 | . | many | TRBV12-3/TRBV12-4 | CASSTGASGYTF | TGTGCCAGCAGTACGGGGGCCTCTGGCTACACCTTC
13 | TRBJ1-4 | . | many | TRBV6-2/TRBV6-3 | CASRREGGEKLFF | TGTGCCAGCAGGAGAGAAGGGGGGGAAAAACTGTTTTTT
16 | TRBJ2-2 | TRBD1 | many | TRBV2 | CASSEGTGPYTGELFF | TGTGCCAGCAGTGAAGGGACAGGGCCCTACACCGGGGAGCTGTTTTTT
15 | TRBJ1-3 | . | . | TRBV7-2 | CASSLIPGAGNTIYF | TGTGCCAGCAGCTTAATTCCGGGGGCCGGAAACACCATATATTTT
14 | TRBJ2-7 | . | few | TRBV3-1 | CASSQAGQGNEQYF | TGTGCCAGCAGCCAAGCGGGGCAGGGTAACGAGCAGTACTTC
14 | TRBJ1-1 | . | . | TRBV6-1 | CASTYRRGGAEAFF | TGTGCCAGTACGTATCGACGGGGGGGGGCGGAAGCTTTCTTT
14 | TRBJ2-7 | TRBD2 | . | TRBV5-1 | CASSVTAGNYEQYF | TGCGCCAGCAGCGTAACAGCGGGAAACTACGAGCAGTACTTC
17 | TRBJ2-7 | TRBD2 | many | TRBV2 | CASSELLAGAFTYEQYF | TGTGCCAGCAGTGAATTGCTAGCGGGGGCCTTTACCTACGAGCAGTACTTC
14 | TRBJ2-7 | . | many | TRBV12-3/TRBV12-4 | CASSNRPTSGEQYF | TGTGCCAGCAGCAACCGGCCGACGTCCGGCGAGCAGTACTTC
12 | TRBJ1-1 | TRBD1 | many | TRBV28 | CASITGGLEAFF | TGTGCCAGCATTACAGGGGGCCTCGAAGCTTTCTTT
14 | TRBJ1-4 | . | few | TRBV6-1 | CASRGRLINEKLFF | TGTGCCAGCAGGGGCAGGCTGATTAATGAAAAACTGTTTTTT
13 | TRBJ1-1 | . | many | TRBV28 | CASSSTTADEAFF | TGTGCCAGCAGTTCAACGACAGCGGATGAAGCTTTCTTT
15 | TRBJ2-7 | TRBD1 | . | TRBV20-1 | CSARGRTGQRREQYF | TGCAGTGCTAGAGGCCGAACGGGACAGCGAAGGGAGCAGTACTTC
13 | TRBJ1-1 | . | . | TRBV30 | CAWSPVMNTEAFF | TGTGCCTGGAGTCCAGTCATGAACACTGAAGCTTTCTTT
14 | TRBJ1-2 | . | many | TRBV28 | CASRRDNANYGYTF | TGTGCCAGCAGACGGGACAACGCTAACTATGGCTACACCTTC
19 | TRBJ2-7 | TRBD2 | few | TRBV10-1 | CASSESTRGEEVGPYEQYF | TGCGCCAGCAGTGAGTCGACTCGGGGGGAAGAGGTGGGGCCCTACGAGCAGTACTTC
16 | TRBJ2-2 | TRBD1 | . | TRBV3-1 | CASSPRGTGRTGELFF | TGTGCCAGCAGCCCTAGGGGGACAGGGAGGACCGGGGAGCTGTTTTTT
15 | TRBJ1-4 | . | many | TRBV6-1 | CASSKVGIPNEKLFF | TGTGCCAGCAGCAAGGTTGGGATACCTAATGAAAAACTGTTTTTT
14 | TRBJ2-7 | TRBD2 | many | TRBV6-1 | CASTSSGTSYEQYF | TGTGCCAGCACCTCTAGCGGGACCTCCTACGAGCAGTACTTC
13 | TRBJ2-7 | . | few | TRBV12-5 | CASGTIGQLEQYF | TGTGCTAGTGGTACAATCGGGCAGCTCGAGCAGTACTTC
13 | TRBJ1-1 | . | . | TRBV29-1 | CGGDQGFDTEAFF | TGCGGCGGGGATCAGGGTTTCGACACTGAAGCTTTCTTT
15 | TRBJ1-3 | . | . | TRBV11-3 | CASSFLRNSGNTIYF | TGTGCCAGCAGCTTCTTGCGGAACTCTGGAAACACCATATATTTT
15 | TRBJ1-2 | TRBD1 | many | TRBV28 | CASSSHLGQGHGYTF | TGTGCCAGCAGTTCCCACCTGGGACAGGGACATGGCTACACCTTC
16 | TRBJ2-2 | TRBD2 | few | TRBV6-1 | CATSLAGGSGAGELFF | TGTGCCACCTCACTAGCGGGGGGCTCCGGGGCCGGGGAGCTGTTTTTT
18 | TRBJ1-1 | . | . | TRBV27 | CASSPQPQGINLNTEAFF | TGTGCCAGCAGTCCACAACCACAAGGAATAAATCTAAACACTGAAGCTTTCTTT
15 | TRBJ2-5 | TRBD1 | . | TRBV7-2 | CASRASGGSGETQYF | TGTGCCAGCCGAGCGTCAGGGGGCAGCGGGGAGACCCAGTACTTC
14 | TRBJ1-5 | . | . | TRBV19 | CASRPAGSNQPQHF | TGTGCCAGTAGGCCCGCAGGGAGCAATCAGCCCCAGCATTTT
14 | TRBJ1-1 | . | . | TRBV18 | CASSPGTDSTEAFF | TGTGCCAGCTCACCAGGAACGGATTCCACTGAAGCTTTCTTT
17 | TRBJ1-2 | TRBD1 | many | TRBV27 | CASSTASPGQGLYGYTF | TGTGCCAGCAGTACCGCCTCTCCGGGACAGGGTCTCTATGGCTACACCTTC
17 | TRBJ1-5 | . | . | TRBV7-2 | CASSVILGRGGNQPQHF | TGTGCCAGCAGCGTTATTTTGGGAAGGGGTGGCAATCAGCCCCAGCATTTT
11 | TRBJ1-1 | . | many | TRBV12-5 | CACAQNTEAFF | TGTGCTTGTGCCCAGAACACTGAAGCTTTCTTT
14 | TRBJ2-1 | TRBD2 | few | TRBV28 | CASGSAGEYNEQFF | TGTGCCAGCGGATCAGCGGGAGAGTACAATGAGCAGTTCTTC
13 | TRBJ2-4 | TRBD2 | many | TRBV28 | CASSPRGGNIQYF | TGTGCCAGCAGTCCCCGGGGAGGGAACATTCAGTACTTC
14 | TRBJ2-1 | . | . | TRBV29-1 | CSVQQGPGGAFKSF | TGCAGCGTGCAACAGGGCCCAGGAGGAGCATTTAAGTCCTTC
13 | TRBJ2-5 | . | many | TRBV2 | CASIPGWVETQYF | TGTGCCAGCATACCGGGTTGGGTGGAGACCCAGTACTTC
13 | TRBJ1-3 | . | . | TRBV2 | CASSEGFGATIYF | TGTGCCAGCAGTGAGGGCTTTGGGGCCACCATATATTTT
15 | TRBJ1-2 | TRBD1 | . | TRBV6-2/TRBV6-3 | CASSPMLDRGDGYTF | TGTGCCAGCAGTCCTATGCTGGACAGGGGCGACGGCTACACCTTC
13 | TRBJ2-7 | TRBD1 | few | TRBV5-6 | CASRGQDLGEQYF | TGTGCCAGCAGGGGACAGGATCTCGGCGAGCAGTACTTC
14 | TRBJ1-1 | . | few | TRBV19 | CASKSGNENTEAFF | TGTGCCAGTAAGTCAGGGAACGAAAACACTGAAGCTTTCTTT
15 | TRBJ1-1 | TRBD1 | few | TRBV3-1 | CASSHGQGLGTEAFF | TGTGCCAGCAGCCATGGACAGGGGTTGGGCACTGAAGCTTTCTTT
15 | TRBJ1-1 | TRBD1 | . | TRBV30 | CAWSPLTGMNTEAFF | TGTGCCTGGAGTCCGCTGACAGGGATGAACACTGAAGCTTTCTTT
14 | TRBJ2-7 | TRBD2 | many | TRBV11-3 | CASSFTSGRAEQYF | TGTGCCAGCAGCTTTACTAGCGGGAGGGCCGAGCAGTACTTC
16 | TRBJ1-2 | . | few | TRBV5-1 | CASSLGRASGSHGYTF | TGCGCCAGCAGCTTGGGCCGGGCCTCAGGAAGTCATGGCTACACCTTC
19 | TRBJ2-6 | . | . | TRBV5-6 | CASSSYGGGAGAGANVLTF | TGTGCCAGCAGCTCCTATGGAGGCGGGGCCGGGGCTGGGGCCAACGTCCTGACTTTC
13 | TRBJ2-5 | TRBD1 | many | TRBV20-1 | CSAPGTARGTQYF | TGCAGTGCCCCCGGGACAGCAAGGGGGACCCAGTACTTC
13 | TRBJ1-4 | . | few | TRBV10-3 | CAIRAPTNEKLFF | TGTGCGATCCGGGCCCCAACTAATGAAAAACTGTTTTTT